The 18 T cell receptor beta chains in this list originate from one sample, sequenced in a study of cytomegalovirus exposure and HLA in healthy donors. Both 60 Vbeta primers and 13 Jbeta primers went into the PCR. TCRdb's copy holds only in-frame clones and misses some; the assay was immunoSEQ multiplex PCR. This table has some 180,000 clones, around 80% appearing once. The sequenced material came from PBMCs. The origin of the receptors is a girl aged 10 to 17 in good health and CMV-seropositive.

The chain has TRBV30 and TRBJ2-7; a weak D match, TRBD2 (5 bases). This CDR3 comprises 14 residues. Deletions cut 0 bases from V and 4 bases from J, with 13 bases between. Germline V gene data show CDR1 as GTSNPN and CDR2 as SVGIG (reference sequence). The CDR3 region is CAWSVRGGWYEQYF. For the CDR3, the DNA is TGTGCCTGGAGTGTACGGGGTGGGTGGTACGAGCAGTACTTC.

This clone has more than one count but fewer than ten. The DNA for the CDR3 is TGTGCCAGCAGTGAACCCCGGGCTGGGGCCAACGTCCTGACTTTC. Protein: CASSEPRAGANVLTF. The chain joins TRBV6-1 to TRBJ2-6; D not certain. The CDR3 length is 15 residues. Trimming took off 2 bases at V and 2 bases at J, with 7 bases between the two ends. Germline values: CDR1 MNHNS, CDR2 SASEGT.

This chain joins TRBV11-2 and TRBJ1-1; 7 nucleotides line up with TRBD1. The germline V gene encodes CDR1 SGHAT and CDR2 FQNNGV. Losses at the gene ends were 2 bases for V and 5 bases for J; bases not matched to a gene: 8. The CDR3 contains 15 residues. The CDR3 loop reads CASSLHEGARTEAFF. The CDR3 nucleotides read TGTGCCAGCAGCTTACACGAGGGGGCGCGAACTGAAGCTTTCTTT.

V usage is TRBV5-1 and J usage is TRBJ1-1, with D perhaps TRBD1 (6 bases). CDR3 length equals 16 residues. Germline assignment: CDR1 SGHRS and CDR2 YFSETQ. Trimming took 0 bases from V and 2 from J, leaving 14 bases between them. CDR3 region: CASSLGRTDPNTEAFF. For the CDR3, the DNA is TGCGCCAGCAGCTTGGGCAGGACAGATCCTAACACTGAAGCTTTCTTT.

In its sample, this clone was seen a few times. The gene calls are TRBV6-5 and TRBJ2-2, with TRBD1 as a possible D gene (5 bases). With 2 bases removed from V and 6 bases from J, the gap between germline ends came to 7 bases. Germline V gene lookup returns CDR1 MNHEY and CDR2 SVGAGI. This CDR3 region has 13 residues. The CDR3 nucleotides are TGTGCCAGCAGTTACGAAGGGGCCGGGGAGCTGTTTTTT. Protein sequence: CASSYEGAGELFF.

This rearrangement joins TRBV7-9 to TRBJ2-7; D gene ambiguous. Deletions cut 2 bases from V and 0 bases from J, with 8 bases between. The length of the CDR3 is 14 residues. CDR1 and CDR2 (germline): SEHNR, FQNEAQ (reference sequence). CDR3 sequence (DNA): TGTGCCAGCAGCTTAAACCAGGTCTCCTACGAGCAGTACTTC. Protein: CASSLNQVSYEQYF.

The chain joins TRBV4-3 to TRBJ2-6; 7 bases agree with TRBD2. Germline assignment: CDR1 LGHNA and CDR2 YSLEER. This CDR3 comprises 16 residues. V was clipped by 2 bases and J by 1 base; unmatched bases: 2. The CDR3 spells CASSQTLASGANVLTF. The DNA of the CDR3 is TGCGCCAGCAGCCAAACACTAGCGTCTGGGGCCAACGTCCTGACTTTC.

This clone was observed once. J is TRBJ1-1 and V is TRBV5-4, with 8 bases aligning to TRBD1. The germline V gene has CDR1 SGHNT and CDR2 YYREEE (reference sequence). With 4 bases clipped from V and 5 bases from J, the junction kept 7 bases outside the gene matches. The CDR3 is made up of 14 amino acids. In nucleotides, the CDR3 is TGTGCCAGCAGCACCACAGGGGGGGGGACTGAAGCTTTCTTT. This codes for CASSTTGGGTEAFF.

This clone was seen just once. The V gene is TRBV5-6, the J gene TRBJ2-7; D gene unclear. The V and J ends lost 7 bases and 3 bases respectively, with 14 bases between them. Germline CDR1 is SGHDT and CDR2 is YYEEEE. The CDR3 totals 13 residues. The CDR3 protein is CASGLGSFYEQYF. The DNA of the CDR3 is TGTGCCAGCGGCCTGGGTTCCTTCTACGAGCAGTACTTC.

The chain links TRBV5-4 to TRBJ1-2, with 10 bases identical to TRBD1. Germline loops: CDR1 SGHNT, CDR2 YYREEE (reference sequence). This CDR3 has 14 amino acids. With V trimmed by 4 bases and J by 7 bases, 7 bases remained unmatched. The CDR3 DNA is TGTGCCAGCAGCACAATGACAGGGGGCGCTGGCTACACCTTC. It is translated as CASSTMTGGAGYTF.

The J gene is TRBJ2-5, the V gene TRBV25-1; TRBD2 agrees at 8 bases. The germline CDR1 and CDR2 sequences are MGHDK and SYGVNS. Trimming took 4 bases from V and 6 from J; bases not matched to a gene: 7. The CDR3 sequence is 14 residues long. The DNA for the CDR3 is TGTGCCAGCAGTGCAGCGGGAGTTGGAAAGACCCAGTACTTC. Amino acids: CASSAAGVGKTQYF.

The rearrangement links TRBV7-8 to TRBJ2-5; D remains ambiguous. Trimming took off 1 base at V and 5 bases at J, with 8 bases between the two ends. The length of the CDR3 is 13 residues. Germline loops: CDR1 SGHVS, CDR2 FQNEAQ. CDR3 DNA: TGTGCCAGCAGCTTAGGCCTAGGCGAGACCCAGTACTTC. Its translation is CASSLGLGETQYF.

The gene calls are TRBV9 and TRBJ2-7; 11 bases are shared with TRBD2. From germline, CDR1 is SGDLS and CDR2 YYNGEE. The CDR3 is made up of 15 amino acids. V gave up 2 bases and J gave up 3 bases; unmatched junction bases: 4. The CDR3 DNA reads TGTGCCAGCAGCGTCACTAGCGGGAGTATCTACGAGCAGTACTTC. Protein product: CASSVTSGSIYEQYF.

The chain has TRBV10-2 and TRBJ1-2; weak D call: TRBD1 (5 bases). The CDR3 sequence is 16 residues long. From germline, CDR1 is WSHSY and CDR2 SAAADI. With 4 bases removed from V and 6 bases from J, the gap between germline ends came to 21 bases. CDR3 loop: CASSALSLTVANGYTF. CDR3 nucleotides: TGCGCCAGCAGTGCCCTGTCCTTGACAGTCGCCAATGGCTACACCTTC.

There are a few counts of this clone. The genes are TRBV7-9 and TRBJ1-3, with 7 positions matching TRBD1. The ends lost 4 bases at V and 4 bases at J; junction bases unmatched: 4. Germline CDR1 is SEHNR and CDR2 is FQNEAQ (reference sequence). This CDR3 region has 14 residues. The CDR3 reads CASSSTGVGNTIYF. The CDR3, as DNA: TGTGCCAGCAGCTCTACAGGGGTCGGAAACACCATATATTTT. The whole variable domain, filled in from reference TRBV7-9 and TRBJ1-3, reads DTGVSQNPRHKITKRGQNVTFRCDPISEHNRLYWYRQTLGQGPEFLTYFQNEAQLEKSRLLSDRFSAERPKGSFSTLEIQRTEQGDSAMYLCASSSTGVGNTIYFGEGSWLTVV.

This chain joins TRBV6-8 and TRBJ1-1; 7 positions agree with TRBD1. J lost 4 bases, V lost 6 bases, and 5 bases had no gene match. Germline V gene sequence: CDR1 MNHGY, CDR2 SAAAGT. CDR3 size: 13 residues. Here the CDR3 reads CASRQTGFTEAFF. In DNA form, the CDR3 reads TGTGCCAGCAGACAGACAGGGTTCACTGAAGCTTTCTTT.

The V call is TRBV6-5, the J call TRBJ2-1, with 7 nucleotides matching TRBD1. The length of the CDR3 is 16 residues. CDR1 is MNHEY, CDR2 SVGAGI, per germline. With 0 bases clipped from V and 4 bases from J, the junction kept 6 bases outside the gene matches. The CDR3, as DNA: TGTGCCAGCAGTTACTCGTCCGGGACAGTGTACAATGAGCAGTTCTTC. This translates into CASSYSSGTVYNEQFF.

The chain carries TRBV5-4 and TRBJ1-3, with TRBD1 as a possible D gene (6 bases). CDR1 SGHNT and CDR2 YYREEE come from the germline V gene (reference sequence). Trimming removed 1 base at V and 2 bases at J, with 7 bases between. The CDR3 has 14 residues. The CDR3 region has the DNA TGTGCCAGCAGCTTGACAGGGACTGGAAACACCATATATTTT. It is translated as CASSLTGTGNTIYF.